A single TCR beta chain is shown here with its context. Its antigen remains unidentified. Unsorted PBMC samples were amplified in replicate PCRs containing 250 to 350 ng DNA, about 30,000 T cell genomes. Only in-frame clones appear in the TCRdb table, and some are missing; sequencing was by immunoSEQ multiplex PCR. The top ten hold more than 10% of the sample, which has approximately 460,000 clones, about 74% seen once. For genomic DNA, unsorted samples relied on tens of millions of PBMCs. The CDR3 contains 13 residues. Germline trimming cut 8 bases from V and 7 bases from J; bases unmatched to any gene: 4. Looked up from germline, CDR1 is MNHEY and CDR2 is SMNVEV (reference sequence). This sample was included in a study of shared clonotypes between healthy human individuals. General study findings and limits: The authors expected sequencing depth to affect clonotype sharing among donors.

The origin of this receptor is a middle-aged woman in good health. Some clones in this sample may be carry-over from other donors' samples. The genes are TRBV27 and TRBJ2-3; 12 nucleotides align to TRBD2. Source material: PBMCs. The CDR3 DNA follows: TGTGCCAGCCGGACTAGCGGGAAGTATACGCAGTATTTT. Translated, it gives CASRTSGKYTQYF.